A selection of T cell receptor beta chains follows, all from one sample in a study of cytomegalovirus exposure and HLA in healthy donors. Assay: immunoSEQ multiplex PCR; the TCRdb copy retains only in-frame clones and omits some. The data hold hundreds of thousands of clones, with 87% observed a single time. The sequenced sample was PBMCs. The receptors come from a man aged 18-30 years in good health and CMV-seropositive. The CDR3 runs from the conserved cysteine through the conserved F or W. A D gene is named only where the DNA matches it firmly. Where a row states a size, it is once, few, many or the class of an expanded clone; other rows omit it.

CDR3aa,CDR3nt,v_gene,j_gene,abundance,d_gene
CASKEGQGSSETQYF,TGCGCCAGCAAGGAGGGACAGGGGTCATCAGAGACCCAGTACTTC,TRBV5-1,TRBJ2-5,-,TRBD1
CASSWETGDEAFF,TGCGCCAGCAGCTGGGAGACAGGTGATGAAGCTTTCTTT,TRBV5-1,TRBJ1-1,-,-
CASSVATTDYEQYF,TGTGCCAGCAGCGTAGCTACGACAGACTACGAGCAGTACTTC,TRBV9,TRBJ2-7,-,-
CAWSLGGNQPQHF,TGTGCCTGGAGCCTTGGGGGCAATCAGCCCCAGCATTTT,TRBV30,TRBJ1-5,-,-
CASTEGGVTDTQYF,TGTGCCAGCACCGAGGGCGGGGTGACAGATACGCAGTATTTT,TRBV7-9,TRBJ2-3,once,-
CASSPRWSRGEQYF,TGTGCCAGCAGCCCTCGGTGGAGCCGAGGCGAGCAGTACTTC,TRBV7-2,TRBJ2-7,-,-
CASSGEGKNIQYF,TGTGCCAGCAGTGGGGAGGGGAAAAACATTCAGTACTTC,TRBV2,TRBJ2-4,many,TRBD2
CASSRDRVDGNTIYF,TGCGCCAGCAGTCGGGACAGGGTGGACGGAAACACCATATATTTT,TRBV5-1,TRBJ1-3,-,TRBD1
CASSLGGAPYNEQFF,TGTGCCAGCAGTTTAGGGGGGGCCCCCTACAATGAGCAGTTCTTC,TRBV27,TRBJ2-1,-,-
CASSILAGGPRTDTQYF,TGTGCCAGCAGTATCCTAGCGGGAGGGCCTCGAACAGATACGCAGTATTTT,TRBV2,TRBJ2-3,once,TRBD2
CASSAVTSGYNEQFF,TGTGCCAGCAGTGCCGTGACTAGCGGGTACAATGAGCAGTTCTTC,TRBV2,TRBJ2-1,-,TRBD2
CASSPQSGTVHNEQFF,TGTGCCAGCAGTCCCCAGTCCGGGACAGTCCACAATGAGCAGTTCTTC,TRBV27,TRBJ2-1,-,TRBD1
CSGKPGPRAEAFF,TGCAGCGGGAAACCGGGCCCTAGGGCTGAAGCTTTCTTT,TRBV29-1,TRBJ1-1,-,-
CASAQGQSGNTIYF,TGTGCCAGCGCCCAGGGACAGTCTGGAAACACCATATATTTT,TRBV9,TRBJ1-3,-,TRBD1
CASSLRDRAYEQYF,TGTGCCAGCAGCCTCCGGGACAGAGCCTACGAGCAGTACTTC,TRBV9,TRBJ2-7,-,TRBD1
CASSLASGYEQYF,TGTGCCAGCAGCTTGGCCTCGGGGTACGAGCAGTACTTC,TRBV5-6,TRBJ2-7,-,-
CASTSGIAGEGETQYF,TGTGCCAGTACCTCGGGGATAGCGGGAGAGGGGGAGACCCAGTACTTC,TRBV19,TRBJ2-5,-,TRBD2
CASSSGGWYQETQYF,TGTGCCAGCAGTTCGGGAGGTTGGTACCAAGAGACCCAGTACTTC,TRBV6-5,TRBJ2-5,-,TRBD2
CASSSGTPTYNEQFF,TGCGCCAGCAGCTCGGGGACTCCCACCTACAATGAGCAGTTCTTC,TRBV5-1,TRBJ2-1,few,-
CASSEARGLNGYTF,TGTGCCAGCAGTGAAGCCCGGGGGCTAAATGGCTACACCTTC,TRBV6-1,TRBJ1-2,-,-
CASSWIAGDEAGELFF,TGTGCCAGCAGCTGGATAGCGGGAGACGAGGCCGGGGAGCTGTTTTTT,TRBV7-6,TRBJ2-2,few,TRBD2
CASSGTGDYGYTF,TGTGCCAGCAGCGGGACAGGCGACTATGGCTACACCTTC,TRBV6-5,TRBJ1-2,-,TRBD1
CASSSSLNTEAFF,TGTGCCAGCAGCTCTAGTCTTAACACTGAAGCTTTCTTT,TRBV11-2,TRBJ1-1,-,-
CASSLDGFLAGGRDTQYF,TGTGCCAGCAGCTTAGATGGGTTCCTAGCGGGAGGTAGAGATACGCAGTATTTT,TRBV11-2,TRBJ2-3,once,TRBD2
CASSYSNEQFF,TGTGCCAGCAGCTATAGCAATGAGCAGTTCTTC,TRBV5-6,TRBJ2-1,-,-
CASSRLAGPDTQYF,TGTGCCAGCAGCCGCCTAGCGGGACCAGATACGCAGTATTTT,TRBV7-3,TRBJ2-3,medium-sized,TRBD2
CASSEASGPQETQYF,TGTGCCAGCAGTGAGGCTAGCGGACCCCAAGAGACCCAGTACTTC,TRBV2,TRBJ2-5,-,TRBD2
CASSLRPSGRANEKLFF,TGTGCCAGCAGCCTTCGTCCTAGTGGGCGGGCTAATGAAAAACTGTTTTTT,TRBV7-9,TRBJ1-4,-,-
CASSQVGGGLEHEQYF,TGCGCCAGCAGCCAAGTAGGGGGCGGACTTGAACACGAGCAGTACTTC,TRBV4-1,TRBJ2-7,-,TRBD1
CASSILREYNGYTF,TGTGCCAGTAGTATCTTACGGGAATATAATGGCTACACCTTC,TRBV19,TRBJ1-2,-,-
CASSPPGGGYTF,TGTGCCAGCAGTCCCCCAGGGGGCGGCTACACCTTC,TRBV28,TRBJ1-2,-,TRBD1
CASSTGYKNTEAFF,TGTGCCAGCAGTACGGGCTATAAGAACACTGAAGCTTTCTTT,TRBV6-5,TRBJ1-1,-,-
CAWSHPGTGKAEAFF,TGTGCCTGGAGTCACCCCGGGACAGGGAAGGCTGAAGCTTTCTTT,TRBV30,TRBJ1-1,-,TRBD1
CASRAATDPETQYF,TGTGCCAGCAGGGCTGCTACCGACCCGGAGACCCAGTACTTC,TRBV5-4,TRBJ2-5,-,-
CASSVSGPGGMETQYF,TGTGCCAGCAGCGTATCCGGGCCGGGAGGGATGGAGACCCAGTACTTC,TRBV9,TRBJ2-5,-,TRBD2
CASSPPAPGTGRGYTF,TGTGCCAGCAGTCCCCCGGCCCCGGGGACAGGGAGGGGCTACACCTTC,TRBV28,TRBJ1-2,once,TRBD1
CASTKFSNYGYTF,TGTGCCAGCACCAAGTTTAGTAACTATGGCTACACCTTC,TRBV2,TRBJ1-2,-,-
CASSGRGVGTDTQYF,TGTGCCAGCAGTGGCAGGGGAGTAGGCACAGATACGCAGTATTTT,TRBV25-1,TRBJ2-3,-,-
CASSPSFGQGGSEKLFF,TGCGCCAGCAGCCCGTCGTTTGGACAGGGTGGGAGTGAAAAACTGTTTTTT,TRBV5-1,TRBJ1-4,-,TRBD1
CASSRGQGVTYGYTF,TGTGCCAGCAGCCGCGGACAGGGTGTAACCTATGGCTACACCTTC,TRBV5-6,TRBJ1-2,-,TRBD1
CARVPDPGGPTSPDTQYF,TGTGCCAGGGTGCCGGATCCGGGGGGGCCGACTAGTCCAGATACGCAGTATTTT,TRBV11-3,TRBJ2-3,once,TRBD2
CASSGIKYEQYF,TGTGCCAGCAGCGGGATCAAGTACGAGCAGTACTTC,TRBV5-6,TRBJ2-7,-,-
CASSQQGATHNEQFF,TGTGCCAGCAGTCAACAGGGTGCGACGCACAATGAGCAGTTCTTC,TRBV27,TRBJ2-1,-,-
CALNTEAFF,TGTGCTTTGAACACTGAAGCTTTCTTT,TRBV5-4,TRBJ1-1,once,-
CSVGQGAGTGELFF,TGCAGCGTGGGACAGGGGGCGGGTACCGGGGAGCTGTTTTTT,TRBV29-1,TRBJ2-2,-,TRBD1
CASGRLNTEAFF,TGTGCCAGCGGACGCCTAAACACTGAAGCTTTCTTT,TRBV6-6,TRBJ1-1,-,-
CASSLEPNRETQYF,TGCGCCAGCAGCTTGGAGCCGAATCGGGAGACCCAGTACTTC,TRBV5-1,TRBJ2-5,-,-
CASSEAGQATLGYNEQFF,TGTGCCAGCAGTGAAGCAGGCCAGGCTACCTTAGGCTACAATGAGCAGTTCTTC,TRBV2,TRBJ2-1,-,-
CASGSGSSYEQYF,TGTGCCAGCGGTAGCGGGAGCTCCTACGAGCAGTACTTC,TRBV27,TRBJ2-7,-,TRBD2
CASSLVGSAVRLEQFF,TGTGCCAGCAGCTTAGTAGGGTCGGCTGTCCGGTTAGAGCAGTTCTTC,TRBV7-9,TRBJ2-1,-,-
CATSTRTENEQFF,TGTGCCACCAGCACCCGGACTGAAAATGAGCAGTTCTTC,TRBV15,TRBJ2-1,-,-
CASRSTSGSYNEQFF,TGTGCCAGCAGATCAACTAGCGGGAGTTACAATGAGCAGTTCTTC,TRBV7-9,TRBJ2-1,-,TRBD2
CASSSTGPAPYYGYTF,TGTGCCAGCAGTTCAACGGGGCCGGCTCCCTACTATGGCTACACCTTC,TRBV28,TRBJ1-2,-,-
CASNPSDFDTQYF,TGTGCCAGCAACCCCTCGGACTTTGATACGCAGTATTTT,TRBV28,TRBJ2-3,-,-
CASSFGGGPSLGEQFF,TGTGCCAGCAGTTTTGGCGGAGGACCCTCCCTTGGCGAGCAGTTCTTC,TRBV27,TRBJ2-1,once,-
CASSEGRASSYEQYF,TGTGCCAGCAGTGAAGGCCGGGCGAGCTCCTACGAGCAGTACTTC,TRBV2,TRBJ2-7,-,-
CASSQGPMNTEAFF,TGTGCCAGCAGCCAGGGTCCGATGAACACTGAAGCTTTCTTT,TRBV7-8,TRBJ1-1,-,-
CATSRDLRLASTEAFF,TGTGCCACCAGCAGAGATCTACGGCTCGCATCCACTGAAGCTTTCTTT,TRBV15,TRBJ1-1,once,-
CASSAAGGRESGANVLTF,TGTGCCAGCAGCGCTGCTGGGGGGAGGGAGTCCGGGGCCAACGTCCTGACTTTC,TRBV9,TRBJ2-6,-,TRBD2
CASSVSDRGNEQFF,TGTGCCAGCAGCGTAAGTGACAGGGGGAATGAGCAGTTCTTC,TRBV9,TRBJ2-1,once,TRBD1